Included here is one T cell receptor beta chain sequence, with context. No antigen is known for it. This record belongs to a study of identical twins. Healthy Caucasian individuals made up all the donors. TCRdb recomputed calls from the 5' RACE reads with MiXCR, one row per CDR3 protein. The table has a few hundred thousand distinct CDR3 sequences, approximately 9.1% seen once; the top ten hold roughly 9%. Findings of the study overall: Models predicted less out-of-frame TCR alpha sharing in monozygotic twins than was found. Out-of-frame beta chain sequences displayed weaker excess sharing between twins. For zero-insertion analyses, partial confounding could come from invariant MAIT and iNKT cells.

V lost 3 bases, J lost 5 bases, and 14 bases lay in between. This CDR3 is built from 14 residues. The sample consisted of naive T cells sorted from blood. This TCR was recovered from a woman aged 50 to 65 in good health. The rearrangement joins TRBV12-3 or TRBV12-4 to TRBJ2-7; D unresolved. The CDR3 sequence: CASSFDLPAHEQYF. CDR3 DNA sequence: TGTGCCAGCAGTTTCGACCTCCCGGCCCACGAGCAGTACTTC.